This entry describes one T cell receptor (beta chain). The data belong to a study of blood T cell repertoires in COVID-19. On the study more broadly: The study drew acute and convalescent COVID-19 samples from the United States, Italy and Spain.

Original analysis: Amplification of reference gene primers was used by the study to estimate nucleated cell counts. Repertoires were generated with immunoSEQ multiplex PCR, while TCRdb's copy carries only in-frame clones and drops some. The DNA gave D and trimming, while V, J and clone size come from that table. The top ten clones hold around 4.8% of a sample with tens of thousands of clones, 80% of them seen once. V lost 1 base and J lost 6; bases outside the gene matches: 15. Germline CDR1 SEHNR, CDR2 FQNEAQ (reference sequence). This CDR3 is built from 17 residues. The rearrangement uses TRBV7-9 and TRBJ2-7; 7 bases fit TRBD1. The sequenced material came from peripheral blood. This TCR was sampled from a woman aged 70 to 79 with acute or convalescent COVID-19. The DNA of the CDR3 is TGTGCCAGCAGCTTAGGTTTCAGACAGGGCGAAACAGGCGAGCAGTACTTC. Its translation: CASSLGFRQGETGEQYF.